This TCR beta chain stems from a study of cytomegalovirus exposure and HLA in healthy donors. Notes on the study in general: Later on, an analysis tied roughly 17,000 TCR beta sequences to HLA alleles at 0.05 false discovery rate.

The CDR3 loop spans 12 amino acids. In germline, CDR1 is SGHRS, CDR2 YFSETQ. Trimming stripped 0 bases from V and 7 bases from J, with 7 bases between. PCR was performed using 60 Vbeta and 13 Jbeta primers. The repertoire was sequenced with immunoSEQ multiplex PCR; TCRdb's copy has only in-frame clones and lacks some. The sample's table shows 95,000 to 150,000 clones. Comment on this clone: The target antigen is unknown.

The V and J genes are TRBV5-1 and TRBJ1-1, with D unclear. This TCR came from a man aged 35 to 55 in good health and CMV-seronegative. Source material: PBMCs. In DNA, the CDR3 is TGCGCCAGCAGCTTGGTGGCGGGTGAAGCTTTCTTT. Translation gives CASSLVAGEAFF.